This TCR beta chain was profiled in a study of shared clonotypes between healthy human individuals. Study in general: Ranging from 18 to 49 in age, donors were a couple of women and a few men.

Original processing notes: Without quality scores, immunoSEQ junctional reads could not be filtered like full-length reads. Assay: immunoSEQ multiplex PCR; the TCRdb copy retains only in-frame clones and omits some. V and J calls and clone size are copied from that table; D and trimming were computed from the DNA. Of approximately 2.5 million clones listed, 90% to 95% were seen once; the top ten hold around 0.14%. Free of recent acute infections or vaccinations, the donors were healthy HIV-negative adults. General study results and limits: Several donors showed sharing of around 5.3% of naive CD4 clonotypes.

Points on this clone: Its antigen remains unidentified.

The V gene's germline CDR1 is SGHTA and CDR2 FQGTGA. The CDR3 runs to 15 residues. With 5 bases clipped from V and 3 bases from J, the junction kept 8 bases outside the gene matches. The chain joins TRBV7-3 to TRBJ2-3; 7 positions match TRBD2. Sequences were obtained from naive CD4+ T cells sorted from blood. Subset here: CD45RA+ positively selected. This clonotype was sampled from a man younger than 35 in good health. For the CDR3, the DNA is TGTGCCAGCAGCCCACGGGGGGAGCCAACAGATACGCAGTATTTT. Protein: CASSPRGEPTDTQYF.